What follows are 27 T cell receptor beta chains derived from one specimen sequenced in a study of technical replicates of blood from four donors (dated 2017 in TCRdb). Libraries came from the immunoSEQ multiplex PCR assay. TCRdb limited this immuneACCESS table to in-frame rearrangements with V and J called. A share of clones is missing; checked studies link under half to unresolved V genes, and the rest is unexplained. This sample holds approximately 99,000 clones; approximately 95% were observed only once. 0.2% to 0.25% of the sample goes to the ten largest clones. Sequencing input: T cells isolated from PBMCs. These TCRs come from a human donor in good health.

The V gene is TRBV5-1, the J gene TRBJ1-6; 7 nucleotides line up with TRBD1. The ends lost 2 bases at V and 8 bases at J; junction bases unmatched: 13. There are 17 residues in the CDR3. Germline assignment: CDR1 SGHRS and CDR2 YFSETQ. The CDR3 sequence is CASSFRGHREGDSPLHF. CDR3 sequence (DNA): TGCGCCAGCAGCTTTAGGGGGCACAGGGAAGGGGATTCACCCCTCCACTTT.

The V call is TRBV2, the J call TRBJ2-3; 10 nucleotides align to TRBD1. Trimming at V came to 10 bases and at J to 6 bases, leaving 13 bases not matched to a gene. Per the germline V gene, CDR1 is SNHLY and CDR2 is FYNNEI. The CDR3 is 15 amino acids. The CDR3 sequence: CANLRTGGIADTQYF. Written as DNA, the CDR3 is TGTGCCAACCTACGGACAGGGGGGATTGCTGATACGCAGTATTTT.

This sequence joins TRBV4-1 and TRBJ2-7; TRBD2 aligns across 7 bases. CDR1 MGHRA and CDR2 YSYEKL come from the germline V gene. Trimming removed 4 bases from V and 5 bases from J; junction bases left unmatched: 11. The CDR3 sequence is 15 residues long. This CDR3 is CASSRLGGRSHEQYF. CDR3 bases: TGCGCCAGCAGCCGCCTCGGCGGGAGATCCCACGAGCAGTACTTC.

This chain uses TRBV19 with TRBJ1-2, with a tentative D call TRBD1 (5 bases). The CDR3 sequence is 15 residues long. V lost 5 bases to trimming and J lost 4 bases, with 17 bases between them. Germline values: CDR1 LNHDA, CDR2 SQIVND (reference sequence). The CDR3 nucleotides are TGTGCCAGTAGTTCCCCAGCCCTCCAGGGCTATGGCTACACCTTC. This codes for CASSSPALQGYGYTF.

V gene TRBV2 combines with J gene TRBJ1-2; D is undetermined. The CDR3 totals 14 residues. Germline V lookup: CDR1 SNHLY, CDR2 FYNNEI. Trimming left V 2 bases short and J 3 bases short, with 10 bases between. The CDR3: CASSELPRDYGYTF. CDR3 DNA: TGTGCCAGCAGTGAACTCCCCCGGGACTATGGCTACACCTTC.

The CDR3 DNA follows: TGTGCCAGCAGCTTCAGCGGGACGAACACCGGGGAGCTGTTTTTT. Amino acids: CASSFSGTNTGELFF. The genes are TRBV11-3 and TRBJ2-2, with 7 bases lining up with TRBD2. The germline gives CDR1 SGHNT, CDR2 YENEEA. CDR3 length: 15 residues. J gave up 0 bases and V 3 bases, and 1 base lay outside the gene matches. Supplemented by reference TRBV11-3 and TRBJ2-2, the full variable domain reads EAGVVQSPRYKIIEKKQPVAFWCNPISGHNTLYWYLQNLGQGPELLIRYENEEAVDDSQLPKDRFSAERLKGVDSTLKIQPAELGDSAVYLCASSFSGTNTGELFFGEGSRLTVL.

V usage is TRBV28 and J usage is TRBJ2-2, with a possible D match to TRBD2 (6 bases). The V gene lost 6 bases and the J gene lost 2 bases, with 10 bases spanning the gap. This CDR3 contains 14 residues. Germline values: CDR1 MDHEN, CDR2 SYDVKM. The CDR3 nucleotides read TGTGCCAGCAGAAGGGGAGGAAACACCGGGGAGCTGTTTTTT. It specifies CASRRGGNTGELFF.

In nucleotides, the CDR3 is TGTGCCAGCAGCTTAACAGTCAACACTGAAGCTTTCTTT. Its translation is CASSLTVNTEAFF. The chain links TRBV7-6 to TRBJ1-1; no clear D. Germline V lookup: CDR1 SGHVS, CDR2 FNYEAQ. The CDR3 covers 13 residues. The V end was cut by 2 bases, the J end by 2 bases, with 6 bases between.

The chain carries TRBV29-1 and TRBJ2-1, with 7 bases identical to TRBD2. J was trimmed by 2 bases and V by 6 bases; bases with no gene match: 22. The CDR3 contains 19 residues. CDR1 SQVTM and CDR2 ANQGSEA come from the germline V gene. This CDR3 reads CSVAGGHSPAGETYNEQFF. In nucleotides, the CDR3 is TGCAGCGTAGCAGGCGGTCACAGTCCCGCGGGAGAGACCTACAATGAGCAGTTCTTC.

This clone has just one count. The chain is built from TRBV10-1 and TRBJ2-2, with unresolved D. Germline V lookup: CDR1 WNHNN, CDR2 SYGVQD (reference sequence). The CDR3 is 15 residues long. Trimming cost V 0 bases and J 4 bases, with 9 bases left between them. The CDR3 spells CASSESGRATGELFF. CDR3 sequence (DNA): TGCGCCAGCAGTGAGTCCGGTAGAGCCACCGGGGAGCTGTTTTTT.

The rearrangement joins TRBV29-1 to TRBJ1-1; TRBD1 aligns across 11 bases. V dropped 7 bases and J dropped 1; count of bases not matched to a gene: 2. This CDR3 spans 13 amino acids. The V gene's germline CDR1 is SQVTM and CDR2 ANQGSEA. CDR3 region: CSGGTGGNTEAFF. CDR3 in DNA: TGCAGCGGGGGGACAGGGGGGAACACTGAAGCTTTCTTT.

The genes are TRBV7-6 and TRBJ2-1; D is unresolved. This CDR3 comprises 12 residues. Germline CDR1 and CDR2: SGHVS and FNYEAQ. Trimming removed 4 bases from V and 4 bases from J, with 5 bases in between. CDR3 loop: CASSSLYNEQFF. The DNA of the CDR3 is TGTGCCAGCAGCTCCTTGTACAATGAGCAGTTCTTC.

CDR3 sequence (DNA): TGCGCCAGCAGTCTAGCGGGACTAGCCGGGGCCAACGTCCTGACTTTC. Translated: CASSLAGLAGANVLTF. This chain connects TRBV5-1 to TRBJ2-6; 9 nucleotides match TRBD2. V was clipped by 5 bases and J by 4 bases; unmatched bases: 7. The CDR3 consists of 16 residues. Germline V lookup: CDR1 SGHRS, CDR2 YFSETQ.

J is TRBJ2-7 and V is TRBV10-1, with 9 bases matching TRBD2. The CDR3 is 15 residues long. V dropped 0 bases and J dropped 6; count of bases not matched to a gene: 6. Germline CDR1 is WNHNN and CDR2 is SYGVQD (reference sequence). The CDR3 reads CASSESAGGMGEQYF. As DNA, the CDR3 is TGCGCCAGCAGTGAGTCAGCGGGGGGAATGGGCGAGCAGTACTTC.

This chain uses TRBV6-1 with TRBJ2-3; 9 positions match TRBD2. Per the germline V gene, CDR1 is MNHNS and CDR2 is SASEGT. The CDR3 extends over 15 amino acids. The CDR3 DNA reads TGTGCTATAGGTAATCTAGCGGGGACCACAGATACGCAGTATTTT. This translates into CAIGNLAGTTDTQYF.

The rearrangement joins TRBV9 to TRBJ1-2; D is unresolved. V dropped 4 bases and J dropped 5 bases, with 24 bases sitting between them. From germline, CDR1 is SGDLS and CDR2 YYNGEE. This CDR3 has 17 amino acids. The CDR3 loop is CASSPHSQLAVGYGYTF. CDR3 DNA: TGTGCCAGCAGCCCCCACTCCCAACTTGCGGTTGGGTATGGCTACACCTTC.

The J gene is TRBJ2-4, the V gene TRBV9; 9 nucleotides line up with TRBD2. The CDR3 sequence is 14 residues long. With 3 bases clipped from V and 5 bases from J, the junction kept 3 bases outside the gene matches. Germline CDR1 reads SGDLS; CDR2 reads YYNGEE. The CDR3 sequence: CASSGGGGENIQYF. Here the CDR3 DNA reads TGTGCCAGCAGCGGCGGGGGGGGTGAAAACATTCAGTACTTC.

CDR3 sequence (DNA): TGTGCCAGCAGCTTAGTGCCACTAGCGGCGTACCAAGAGACCCAGTACTTC. Protein sequence: CASSLVPLAAYQETQYF. This sequence joins TRBV7-6 and TRBJ2-5; 8 bases align to TRBD2. CDR1 SGHVS and CDR2 FNYEAQ come from the germline V gene. The CDR3 extends over 17 amino acids. V was pared by 1 base and J by 0 bases, with 7 bases of the junction left unmatched.

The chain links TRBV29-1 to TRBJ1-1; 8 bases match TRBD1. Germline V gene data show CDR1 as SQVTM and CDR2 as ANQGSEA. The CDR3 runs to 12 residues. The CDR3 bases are TGCAGTCTCGTGACGGACAGGGCTGAAGCTTTCTTT. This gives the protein CSLVTDRAEAFF. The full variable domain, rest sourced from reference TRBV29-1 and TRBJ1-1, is SAVISQKPSRDICQRGTSLTIQCQVDSQVTMMFWYRQQPGQSLTLIATANQGSEATYESGFVIDKFPISRPNLTFSTLTVSNMSPEDSSIYLCSLVTDRAEAFFGQGTRLTVV.

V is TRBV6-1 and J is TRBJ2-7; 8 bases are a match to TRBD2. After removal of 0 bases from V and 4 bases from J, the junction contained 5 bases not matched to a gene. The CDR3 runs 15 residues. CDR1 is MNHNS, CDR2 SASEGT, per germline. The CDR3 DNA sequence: TGTGCCAGCAGTGAAGCTCCAGCGGGGGTTTACGAGCAGTACTTC. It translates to CASSEAPAGVYEQYF.

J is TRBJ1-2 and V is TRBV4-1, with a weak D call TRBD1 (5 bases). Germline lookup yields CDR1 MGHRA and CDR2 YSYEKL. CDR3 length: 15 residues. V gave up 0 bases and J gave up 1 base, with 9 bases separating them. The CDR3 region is CASSQDGAVNYGYTF. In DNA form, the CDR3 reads TGCGCCAGCAGCCAAGATGGGGCCGTTAACTATGGCTACACCTTC.

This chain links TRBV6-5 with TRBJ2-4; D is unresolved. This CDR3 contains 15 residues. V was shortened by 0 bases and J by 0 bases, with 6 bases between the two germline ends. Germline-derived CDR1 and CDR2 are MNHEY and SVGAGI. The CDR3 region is CASSYSVVAKNIQYF. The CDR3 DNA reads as TGTGCCAGCAGTTACTCGGTAGTAGCCAAAAACATTCAGTACTTC.

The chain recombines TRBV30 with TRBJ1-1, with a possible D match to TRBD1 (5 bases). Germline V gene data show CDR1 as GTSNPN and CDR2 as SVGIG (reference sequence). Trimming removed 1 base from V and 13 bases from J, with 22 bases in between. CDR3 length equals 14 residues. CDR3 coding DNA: TGTGCCTGGAGTGCCTGGCCGCATCAGGGCCCAGTTTTCTTT. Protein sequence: CAWSAWPHQGPVFF. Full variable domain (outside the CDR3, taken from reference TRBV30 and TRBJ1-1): SQTIHQWPATLVQPVGSPLSLECTVEGTSNPNLYWYRQAAGRGLQLLFYSVGIGQISSEVPQNLSASRPQDRQFILSSKKLLLSDSGFYLCAWSAWPHQGPVFFGQGTRLTVV.

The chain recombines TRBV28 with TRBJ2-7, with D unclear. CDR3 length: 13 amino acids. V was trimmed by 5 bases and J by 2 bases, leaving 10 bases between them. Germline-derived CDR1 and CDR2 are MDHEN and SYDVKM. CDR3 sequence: CASSPPTPYEQYF. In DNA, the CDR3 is TGTGCCAGCAGTCCGCCAACTCCCTACGAGCAGTACTTC.

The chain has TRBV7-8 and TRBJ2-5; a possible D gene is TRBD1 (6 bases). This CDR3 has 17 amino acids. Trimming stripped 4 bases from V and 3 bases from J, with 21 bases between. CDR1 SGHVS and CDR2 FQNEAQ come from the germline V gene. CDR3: CASSWGTPLWREETQYF. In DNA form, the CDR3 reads TGTGCCAGCAGCTGGGGGACACCGCTTTGGCGCGAAGAGACCCAGTACTTC.

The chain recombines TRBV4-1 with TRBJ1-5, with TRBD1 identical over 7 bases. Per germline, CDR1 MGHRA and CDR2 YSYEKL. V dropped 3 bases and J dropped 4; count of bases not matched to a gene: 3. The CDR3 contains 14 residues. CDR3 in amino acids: CASSHGTANQPQHF. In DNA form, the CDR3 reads TGCGCCAGCAGCCACGGGACAGCTAATCAGCCCCAGCATTTT.

The CDR3 protein is CASKPEVNTEAFF. CDR3 coding DNA: TGTGCCAGCAAACCGGAGGTTAACACTGAAGCTTTCTTT. The rearrangement uses TRBV2 and TRBJ1-1; the D is unclear. This CDR3 has 13 residues. Between the trimmed V and J ends, which lost 7 bases and 2 bases, there was a span of 11 bases. CDR1 SNHLY and CDR2 FYNNEI come from the germline V gene.